This TCR beta chain was captured in a study of blood T cells in healthy people across ages. The study, taken as a whole, reports: Conclusively comparing naive with antigen-experienced cells was impossible with unsorted PBMCs. TCR beta diversity per million T cells fell roughly linearly with age.

The authors ran a second PCR of roughly 6 to 11 cycles using a sample-barcoded 5' primer and a J-beta primer mix. A template-switch adaptor that had 12 random nucleotides put a tag on each cDNA molecule. TCRdb independently ran MiXCR on the 5' RACE reads; one entry per CDR3 protein. The sample records about 680,000 distinct CDR3 sequences, 45% to 50% being singletons. The CDR3 runs to 14 residues. From germline, CDR1 is GTSNPN and CDR2 SVGIG (reference sequence). Deletions cut 0 bases from V and 2 bases from J, with 10 bases between. Turning to this clonotype: What it binds is not known.

The chain couples TRBV30 to TRBJ1-2; perhaps TRBD1 as D (5 bases). The sequenced sample was blood. The receptor comes from a woman aged 55-69 years in good health. The chain's CDR3 is CAWSVWAGNYGYTF. In DNA, the CDR3 is TGTGCCTGGAGTGTATGGGCAGGGAACTATGGCTACACCTTC.